The clone carrying this T cell receptor (beta chain) was seen at least ten times. The target antigen is unknown. There are 15 residues in the CDR3. The germline CDR1 and CDR2 sequences are MNHEY and SMNVEV (reference sequence). V shed 7 bases, J shed 4 bases, and the junction held 9 bases outside the gene matches. This sample is drawn from a study of T cells in Graves' hyperthyroidism and ophthalmopathy. The CDR3 regions of TCR beta were amplified from RNA transcripts. The primer set for the first-round RT-PCR of the TCR CDR3 was HTBI. TCRdb passed the multiplex PCR reads through MiXCR, listing each CDR3 protein once. The data hold roughly 570,000 distinct CDR3 sequences, with 46% observed a single time. Study outcomes and limitations: For ophthalmopathy, model prediction preceded onset by a median 6.5 months. Among clonotypes expanded in thyroid above 0.001, most were also found in blood.

V usage is TRBV27 and J usage is TRBJ2-3, with TRBD1 matching 9 bases. The origin of this receptor is an adult woman with Graves' disease, either hyperthyroidism or ophthalmopathy (not recorded which). Sequencing used peripheral blood or thyroid tissue (not recorded which). CDR3 protein: CASTRGTGYADTQYF. The CDR3 DNA reads as TGTGCCAGCACGCGGGGGACAGGGTATGCAGATACGCAGTATTTT.